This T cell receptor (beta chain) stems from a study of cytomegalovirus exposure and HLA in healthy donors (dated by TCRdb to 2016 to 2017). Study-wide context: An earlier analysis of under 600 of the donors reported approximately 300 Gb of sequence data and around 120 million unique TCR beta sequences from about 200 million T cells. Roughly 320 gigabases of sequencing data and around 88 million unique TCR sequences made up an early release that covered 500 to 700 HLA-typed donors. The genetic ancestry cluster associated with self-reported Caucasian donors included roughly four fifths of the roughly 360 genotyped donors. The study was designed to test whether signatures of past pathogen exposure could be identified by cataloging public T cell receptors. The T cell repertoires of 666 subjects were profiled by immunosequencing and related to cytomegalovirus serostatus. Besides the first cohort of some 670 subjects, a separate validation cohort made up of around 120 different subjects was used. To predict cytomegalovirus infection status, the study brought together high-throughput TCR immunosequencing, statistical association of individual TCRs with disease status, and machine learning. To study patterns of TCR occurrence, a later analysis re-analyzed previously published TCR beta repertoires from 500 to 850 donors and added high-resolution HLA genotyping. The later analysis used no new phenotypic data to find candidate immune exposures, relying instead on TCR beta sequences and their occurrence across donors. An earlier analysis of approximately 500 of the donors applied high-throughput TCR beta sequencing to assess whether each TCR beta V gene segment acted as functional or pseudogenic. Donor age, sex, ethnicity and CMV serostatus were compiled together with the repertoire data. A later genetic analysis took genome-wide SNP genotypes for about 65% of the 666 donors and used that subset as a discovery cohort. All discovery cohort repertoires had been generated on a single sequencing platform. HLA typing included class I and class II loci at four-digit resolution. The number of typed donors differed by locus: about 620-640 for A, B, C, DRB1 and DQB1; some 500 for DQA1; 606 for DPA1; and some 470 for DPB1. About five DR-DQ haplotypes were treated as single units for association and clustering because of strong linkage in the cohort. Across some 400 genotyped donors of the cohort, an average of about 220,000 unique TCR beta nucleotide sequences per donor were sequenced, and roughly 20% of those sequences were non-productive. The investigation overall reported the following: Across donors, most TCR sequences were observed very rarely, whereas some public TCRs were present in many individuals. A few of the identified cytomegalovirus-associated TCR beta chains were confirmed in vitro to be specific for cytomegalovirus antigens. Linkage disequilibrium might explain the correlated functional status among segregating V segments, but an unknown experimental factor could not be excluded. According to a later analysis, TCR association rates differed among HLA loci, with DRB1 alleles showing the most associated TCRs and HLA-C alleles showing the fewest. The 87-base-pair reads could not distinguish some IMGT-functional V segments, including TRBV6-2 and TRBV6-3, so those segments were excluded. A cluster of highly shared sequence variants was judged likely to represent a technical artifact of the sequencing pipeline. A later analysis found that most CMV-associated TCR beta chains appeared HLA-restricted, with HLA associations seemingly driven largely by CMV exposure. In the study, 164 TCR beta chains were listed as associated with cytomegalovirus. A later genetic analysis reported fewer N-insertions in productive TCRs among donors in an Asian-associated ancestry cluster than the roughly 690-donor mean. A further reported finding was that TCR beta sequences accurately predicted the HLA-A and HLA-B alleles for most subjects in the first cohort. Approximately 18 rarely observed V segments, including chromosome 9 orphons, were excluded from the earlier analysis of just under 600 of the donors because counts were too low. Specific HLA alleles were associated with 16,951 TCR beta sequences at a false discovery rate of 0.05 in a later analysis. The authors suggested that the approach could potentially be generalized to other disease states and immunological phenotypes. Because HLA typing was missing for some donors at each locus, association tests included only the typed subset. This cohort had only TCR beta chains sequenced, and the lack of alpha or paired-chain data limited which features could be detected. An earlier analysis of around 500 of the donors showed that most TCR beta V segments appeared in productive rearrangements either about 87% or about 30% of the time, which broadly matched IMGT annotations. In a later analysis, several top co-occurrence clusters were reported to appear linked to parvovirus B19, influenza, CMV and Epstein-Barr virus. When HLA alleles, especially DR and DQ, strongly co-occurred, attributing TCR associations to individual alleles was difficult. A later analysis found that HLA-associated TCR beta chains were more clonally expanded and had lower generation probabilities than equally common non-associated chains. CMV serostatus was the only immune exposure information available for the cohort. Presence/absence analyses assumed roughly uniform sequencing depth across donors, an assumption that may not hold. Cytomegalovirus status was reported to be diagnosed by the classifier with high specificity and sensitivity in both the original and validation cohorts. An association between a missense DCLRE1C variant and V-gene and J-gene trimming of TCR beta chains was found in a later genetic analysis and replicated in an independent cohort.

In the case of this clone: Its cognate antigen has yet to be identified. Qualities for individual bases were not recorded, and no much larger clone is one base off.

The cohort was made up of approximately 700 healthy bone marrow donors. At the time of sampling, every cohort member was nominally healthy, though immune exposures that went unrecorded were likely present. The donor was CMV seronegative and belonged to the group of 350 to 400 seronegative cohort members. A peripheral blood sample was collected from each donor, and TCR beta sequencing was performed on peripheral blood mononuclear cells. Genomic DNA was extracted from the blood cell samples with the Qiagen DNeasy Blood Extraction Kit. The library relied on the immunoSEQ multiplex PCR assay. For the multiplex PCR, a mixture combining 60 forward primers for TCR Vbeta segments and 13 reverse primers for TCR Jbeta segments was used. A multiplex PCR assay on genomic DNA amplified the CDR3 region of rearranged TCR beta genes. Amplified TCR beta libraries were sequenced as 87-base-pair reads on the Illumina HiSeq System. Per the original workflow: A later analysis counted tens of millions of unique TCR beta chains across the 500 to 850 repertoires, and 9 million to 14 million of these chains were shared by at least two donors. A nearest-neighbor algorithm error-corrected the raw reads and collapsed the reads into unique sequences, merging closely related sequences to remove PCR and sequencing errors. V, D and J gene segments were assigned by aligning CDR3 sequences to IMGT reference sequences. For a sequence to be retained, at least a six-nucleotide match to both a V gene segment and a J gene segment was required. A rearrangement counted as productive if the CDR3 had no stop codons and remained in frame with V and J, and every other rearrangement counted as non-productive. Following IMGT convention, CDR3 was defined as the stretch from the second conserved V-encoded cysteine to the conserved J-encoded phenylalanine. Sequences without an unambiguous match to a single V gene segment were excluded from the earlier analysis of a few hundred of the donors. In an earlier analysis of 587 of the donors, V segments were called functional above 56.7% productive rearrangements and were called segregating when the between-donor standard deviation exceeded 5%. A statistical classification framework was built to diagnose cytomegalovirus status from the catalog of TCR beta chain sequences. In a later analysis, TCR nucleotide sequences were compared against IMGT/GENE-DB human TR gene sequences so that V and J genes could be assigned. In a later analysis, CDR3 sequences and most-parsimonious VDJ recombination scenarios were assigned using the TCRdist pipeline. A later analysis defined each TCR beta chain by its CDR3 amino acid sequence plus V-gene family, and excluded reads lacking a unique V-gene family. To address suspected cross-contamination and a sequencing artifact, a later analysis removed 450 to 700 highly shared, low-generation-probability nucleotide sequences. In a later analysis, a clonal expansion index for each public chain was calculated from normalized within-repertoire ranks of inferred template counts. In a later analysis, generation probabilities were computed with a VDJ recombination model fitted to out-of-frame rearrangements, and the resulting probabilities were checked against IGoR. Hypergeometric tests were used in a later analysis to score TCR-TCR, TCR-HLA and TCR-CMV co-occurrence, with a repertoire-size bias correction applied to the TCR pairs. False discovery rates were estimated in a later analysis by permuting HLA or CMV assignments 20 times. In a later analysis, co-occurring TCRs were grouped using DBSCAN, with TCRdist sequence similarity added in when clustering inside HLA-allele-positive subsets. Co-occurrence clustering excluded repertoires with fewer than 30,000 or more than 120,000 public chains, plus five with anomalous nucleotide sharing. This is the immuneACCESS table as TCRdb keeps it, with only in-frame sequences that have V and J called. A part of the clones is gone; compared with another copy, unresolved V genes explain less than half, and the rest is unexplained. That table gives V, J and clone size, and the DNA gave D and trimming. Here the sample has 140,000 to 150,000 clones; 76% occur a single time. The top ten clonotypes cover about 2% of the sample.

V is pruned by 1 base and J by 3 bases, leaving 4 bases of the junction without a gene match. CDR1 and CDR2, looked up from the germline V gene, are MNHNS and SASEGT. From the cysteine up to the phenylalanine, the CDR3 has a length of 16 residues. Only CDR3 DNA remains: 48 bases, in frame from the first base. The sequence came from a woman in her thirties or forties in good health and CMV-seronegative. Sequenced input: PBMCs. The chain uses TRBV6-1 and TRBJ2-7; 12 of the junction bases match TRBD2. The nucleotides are TGTGCCAGCAGTGAAGGATTGACTAGCGGGAGCTACGAGCAGTACTTC. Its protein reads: CASSEGLTSGSYEQYF.